This note documents a single T cell receptor beta chain sequence. Amplified TCR beta CDR3 regions were obtained using RNA transcripts as template. HTBI primers primed a first-round RT-PCR, and a second-round multiplex PCR followed. TCRdb itself ran the multiplex PCR reads through MiXCR, one entry per CDR3 protein. The table records around 36,000 distinct CDR3 sequences, approximately 53% of them present only once. The source of the sample is a study of Graves' ophthalmopathy and Graves' hyperthyroidism. Ophthalmopathy not arising within 18 months of follow-up defined hyperthyroidism as stable. The length of the CDR3 is 12 residues. CDR1 is DFQATT and CDR2 is SNEGSKA in the germline V gene (reference sequence). V gave up 5 bases and J gave up 5 bases; unmatched junction bases: 3.

The chain combines TRBV20-1 with TRBJ2-7, with 10 bases fitting TRBD1. This clonotype originated in an adult woman with stable Graves' hyperthyroidism. The material sequenced was peripheral blood. CDR3 region: CSASGQGNEQYF. DNA for the CDR3: TGCAGTGCTTCGGGACAGGGGAACGAGCAGTACTTC.